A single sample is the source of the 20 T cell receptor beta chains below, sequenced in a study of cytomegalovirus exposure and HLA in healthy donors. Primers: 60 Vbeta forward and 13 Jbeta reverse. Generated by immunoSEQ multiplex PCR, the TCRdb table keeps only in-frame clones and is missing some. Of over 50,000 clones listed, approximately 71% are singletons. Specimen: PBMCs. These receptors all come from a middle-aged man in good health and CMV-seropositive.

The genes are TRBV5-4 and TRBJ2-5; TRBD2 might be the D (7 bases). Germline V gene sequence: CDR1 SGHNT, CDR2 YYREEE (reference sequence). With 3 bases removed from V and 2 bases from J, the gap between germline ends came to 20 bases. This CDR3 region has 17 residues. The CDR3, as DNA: TGTGCCAGCAGCTCAGCGGGCGGGGGCGCGGGACAAGAGACCCAGTACTTC. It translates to CASSSAGGGAGQETQYF. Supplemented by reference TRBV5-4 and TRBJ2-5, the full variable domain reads ETGVTQSPTHLIKTRGQQVTLRCSSQSGHNTVSWYQQALGQGPQFIFQYYREEENGRGNFPPRFSGLQFPNYSSELNVNALELDDSALYLCASSSAGGGAGQETQYFGPGTRLLVL.

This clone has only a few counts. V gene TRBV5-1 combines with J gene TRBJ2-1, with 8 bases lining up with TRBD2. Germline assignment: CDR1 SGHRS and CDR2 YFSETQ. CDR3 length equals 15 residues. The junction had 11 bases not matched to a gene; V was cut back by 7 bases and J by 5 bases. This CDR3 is CASRPGLGTNNEQFF. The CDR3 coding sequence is TGCGCCAGCCGACCGGGACTAGGGACCAACAATGAGCAGTTCTTC.

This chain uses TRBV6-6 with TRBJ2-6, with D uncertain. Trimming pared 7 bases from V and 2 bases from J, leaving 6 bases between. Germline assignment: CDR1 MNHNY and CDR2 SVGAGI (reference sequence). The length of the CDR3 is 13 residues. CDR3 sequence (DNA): TGTGCCAGCACTTATACTGGGGCCAACGTCCTGACTTTC. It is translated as CASTYTGANVLTF.

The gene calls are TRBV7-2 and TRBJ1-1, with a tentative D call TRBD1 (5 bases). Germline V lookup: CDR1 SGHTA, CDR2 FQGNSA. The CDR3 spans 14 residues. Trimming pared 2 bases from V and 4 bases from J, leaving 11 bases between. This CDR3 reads CASSLQGRGTEAFF. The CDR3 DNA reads TGTGCCAGCAGCTTACAGGGAAGGGGCACTGAAGCTTTCTTT.

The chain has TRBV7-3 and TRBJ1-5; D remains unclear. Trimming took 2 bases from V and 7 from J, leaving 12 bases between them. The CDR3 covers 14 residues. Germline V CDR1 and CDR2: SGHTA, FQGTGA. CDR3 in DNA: TGTGCCAGCAGCTTATTACCGGGAATACAGCCCCAGCATTTT. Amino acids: CASSLLPGIQPQHF.

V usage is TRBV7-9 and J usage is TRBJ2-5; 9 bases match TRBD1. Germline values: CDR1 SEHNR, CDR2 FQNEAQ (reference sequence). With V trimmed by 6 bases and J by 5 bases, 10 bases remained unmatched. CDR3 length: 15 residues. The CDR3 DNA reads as TGTGCCAGCAGTCTTACGGACAGGGGTGCGGAGACCCAGTACTTC. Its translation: CASSLTDRGAETQYF.

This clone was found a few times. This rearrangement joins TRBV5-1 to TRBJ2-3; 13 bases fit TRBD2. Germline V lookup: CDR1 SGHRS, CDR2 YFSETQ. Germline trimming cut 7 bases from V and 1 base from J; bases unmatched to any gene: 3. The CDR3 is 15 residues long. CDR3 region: CASRGLAGGTDTQYF. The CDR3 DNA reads TGCGCCAGCCGAGGACTAGCGGGGGGCACAGATACGCAGTATTTT.

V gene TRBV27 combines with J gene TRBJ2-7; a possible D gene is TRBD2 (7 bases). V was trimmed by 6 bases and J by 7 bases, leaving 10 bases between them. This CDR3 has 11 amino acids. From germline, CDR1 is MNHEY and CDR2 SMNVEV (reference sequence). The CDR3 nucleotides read TGTGCCAGCAGAGGGGGGGAGGAGCAGTACTTC. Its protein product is CASRGGEEQYF.

As DNA, the CDR3 is TGTGCCAGCAGCCCAGGACTTGTCTTTGTGCAGTACTTC. Its translation: CASSPGLVFVQYF. The chain recombines TRBV7-9 with TRBJ2-7; tentatively, D is TRBD2 (5 bases). CDR1 is SEHNR and CDR2 is FQNEAQ in the germline V gene (reference sequence). Deletions cut 5 bases from V and 9 bases from J, with 17 bases between. CDR3 length equals 13 residues.

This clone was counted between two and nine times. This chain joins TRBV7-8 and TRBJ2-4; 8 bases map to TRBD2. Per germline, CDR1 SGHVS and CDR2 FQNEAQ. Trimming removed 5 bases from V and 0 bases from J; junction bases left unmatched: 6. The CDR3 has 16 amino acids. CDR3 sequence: CASSPRGGLAKNIQYF. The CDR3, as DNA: TGTGCCAGCAGCCCCCGGGGGGGGTTAGCCAAAAACATTCAGTACTTC.

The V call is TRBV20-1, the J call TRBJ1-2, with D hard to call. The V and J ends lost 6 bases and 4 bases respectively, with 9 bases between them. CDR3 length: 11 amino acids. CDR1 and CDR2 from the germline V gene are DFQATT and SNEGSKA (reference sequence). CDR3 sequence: CSAPEVYGYTF. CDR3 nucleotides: TGCAGTGCCCCCGAGGTCTATGGCTACACCTTC.

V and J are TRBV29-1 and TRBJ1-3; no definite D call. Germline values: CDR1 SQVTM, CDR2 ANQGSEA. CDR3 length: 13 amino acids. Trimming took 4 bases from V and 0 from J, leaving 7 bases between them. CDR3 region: CSVARGSGNTIYF. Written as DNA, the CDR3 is TGCAGCGTTGCCCGCGGCTCTGGAAACACCATATATTTT.

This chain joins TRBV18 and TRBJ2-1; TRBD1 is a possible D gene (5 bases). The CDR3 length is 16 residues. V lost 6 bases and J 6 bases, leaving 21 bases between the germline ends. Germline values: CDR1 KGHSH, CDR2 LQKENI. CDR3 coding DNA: TGTGCCAGCTCTCCTCAGGGCCAAACGACGGCCAATGAGCAGTTCTTC. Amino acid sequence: CASSPQGQTTANEQFF.

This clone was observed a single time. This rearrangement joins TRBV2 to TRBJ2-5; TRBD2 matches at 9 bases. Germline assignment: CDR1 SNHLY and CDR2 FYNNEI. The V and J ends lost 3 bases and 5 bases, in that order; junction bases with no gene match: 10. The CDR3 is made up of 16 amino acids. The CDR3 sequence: CASSEGSAGGRETQYF. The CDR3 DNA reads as TGTGCCAGCAGTGAGGGATCGGCGGGGGGGCGCGAGACCCAGTACTTC.

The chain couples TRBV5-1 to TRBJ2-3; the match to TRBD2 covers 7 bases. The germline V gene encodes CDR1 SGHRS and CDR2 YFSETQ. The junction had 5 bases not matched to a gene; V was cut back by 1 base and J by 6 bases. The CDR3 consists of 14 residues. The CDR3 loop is CASSLLAVGDTQYF. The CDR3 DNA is TGCGCCAGCAGCTTGCTAGCGGTCGGGGATACGCAGTATTTT.

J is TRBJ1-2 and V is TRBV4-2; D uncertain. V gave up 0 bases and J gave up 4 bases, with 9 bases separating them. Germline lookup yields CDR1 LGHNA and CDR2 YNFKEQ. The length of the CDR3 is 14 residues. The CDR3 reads CASSQEWEGYGYTF. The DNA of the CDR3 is TGTGCCAGCAGCCAAGAGTGGGAGGGCTATGGCTACACCTTC.

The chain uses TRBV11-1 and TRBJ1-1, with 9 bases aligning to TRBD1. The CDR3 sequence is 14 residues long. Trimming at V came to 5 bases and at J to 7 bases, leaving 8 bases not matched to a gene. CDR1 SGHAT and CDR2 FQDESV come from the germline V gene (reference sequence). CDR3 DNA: TGTGCCAGCAGCACCACAGGGGGCTGGGATGAAGCTTTCTTT. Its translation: CASSTTGGWDEAFF.

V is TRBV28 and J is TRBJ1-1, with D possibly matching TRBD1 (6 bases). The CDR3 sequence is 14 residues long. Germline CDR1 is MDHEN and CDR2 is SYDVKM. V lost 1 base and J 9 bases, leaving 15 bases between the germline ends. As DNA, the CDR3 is TGTGCCAGCAGTTTATCCCCCGGGACACAGAAAGCTTTCTTT. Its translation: CASSLSPGTQKAFF.

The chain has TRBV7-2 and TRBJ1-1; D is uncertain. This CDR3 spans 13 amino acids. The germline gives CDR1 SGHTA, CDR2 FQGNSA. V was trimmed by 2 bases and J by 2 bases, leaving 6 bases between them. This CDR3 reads CASSLSLNTEAFF. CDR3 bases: TGTGCCAGCAGCTTAAGTCTAAACACTGAAGCTTTCTTT.

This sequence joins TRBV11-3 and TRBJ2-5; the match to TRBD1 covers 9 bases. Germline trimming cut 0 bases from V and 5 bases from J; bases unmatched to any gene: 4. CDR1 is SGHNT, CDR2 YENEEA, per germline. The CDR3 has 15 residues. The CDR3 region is CASSLEGQGEETQYF. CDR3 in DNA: TGTGCCAGCAGCTTAGAGGGACAGGGCGAGGAGACCCAGTACTTC.